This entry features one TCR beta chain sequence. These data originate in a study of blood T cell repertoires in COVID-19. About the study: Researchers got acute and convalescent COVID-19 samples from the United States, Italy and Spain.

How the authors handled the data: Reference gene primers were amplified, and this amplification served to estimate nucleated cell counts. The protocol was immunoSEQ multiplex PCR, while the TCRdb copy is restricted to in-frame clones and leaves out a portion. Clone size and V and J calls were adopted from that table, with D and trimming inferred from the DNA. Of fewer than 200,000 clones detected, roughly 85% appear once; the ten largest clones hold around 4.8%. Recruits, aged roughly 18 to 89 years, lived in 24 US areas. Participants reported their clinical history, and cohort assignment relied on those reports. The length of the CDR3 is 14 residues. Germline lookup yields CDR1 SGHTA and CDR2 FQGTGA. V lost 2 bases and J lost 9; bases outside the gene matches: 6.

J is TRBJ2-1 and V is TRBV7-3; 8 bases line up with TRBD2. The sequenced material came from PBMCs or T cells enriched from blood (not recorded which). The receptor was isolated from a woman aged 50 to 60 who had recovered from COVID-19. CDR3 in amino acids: CASSLGGAGAEQFF. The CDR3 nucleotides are TGTGCCAGCAGCTTAGGGGGAGCGGGGGCTGAGCAGTTCTTC.